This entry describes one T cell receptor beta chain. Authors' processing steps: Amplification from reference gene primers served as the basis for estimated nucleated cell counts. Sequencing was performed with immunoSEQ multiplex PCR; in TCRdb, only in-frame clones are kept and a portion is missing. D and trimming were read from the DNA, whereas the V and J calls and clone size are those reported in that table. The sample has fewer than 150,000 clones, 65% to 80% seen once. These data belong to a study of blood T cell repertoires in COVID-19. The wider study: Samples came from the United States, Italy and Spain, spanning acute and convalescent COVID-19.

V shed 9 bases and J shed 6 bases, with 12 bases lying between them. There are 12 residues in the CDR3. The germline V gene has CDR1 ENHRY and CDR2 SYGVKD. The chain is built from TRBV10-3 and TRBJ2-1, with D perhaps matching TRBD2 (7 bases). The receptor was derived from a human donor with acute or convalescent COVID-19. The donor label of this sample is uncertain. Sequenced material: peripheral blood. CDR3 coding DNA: TGTGCCATGGCGGGGGACATCAATGAGCAGTTCTTC. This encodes CAMAGDINEQFF.